The 14 T cell receptor beta chains listed next were all sequenced from one sample in a study of low-dose radiotherapy and immunotherapy resistance in tumors. Both TCRalpha and TCRbeta chains were reverse transcribed with V-gene-specific primers. TCR amplification used around 20 PCR cycles, a constant-region primer and a V-primer adapter. TCRdb reprocessed the reads via MiXCR and lists one record per CDR3 protein. The table shows 9,500 to 14,000 distinct CDR3 sequences, with more than 55% occurring only once. All receptors derive from a human donor with advanced metastatic prostate, ovarian, gallbladder or colorectal cancer (not recorded which). This table probably holds off-target reads from a library built for another chain.

This clonotype has just one count. The chain combines TRBV12-3 or TRBV12-4 with TRBJ1-5, with TRBD1 identical over 8 bases. CDR3 size: 16 residues. Trimming cost V 6 bases and J 4 bases; bases outside gene matches: 11. The CDR3 nucleotides read TGTGCCAGCAGCCCGGATAGGACAGGGTATAATCAGCCCCAGCATTTT. Its protein product is CASSPDRTGYNQPQHF.

This clonotype was detected only a few times. The chain links TRBV28 to TRBJ2-1; 7 bases agree with TRBD2. The germline gives CDR1 MDHEN, CDR2 SYDVKM. The CDR3 covers 14 residues. Losses at the gene ends were 2 bases for V and 7 bases for J; bases not matched to a gene: 5. This chain's CDR3 is CASSLAGEVNEQFF. The DNA of the CDR3 is TGTGCCAGCAGTTTAGCGGGAGAAGTGAATGAGCAGTTCTTC.

The DNA for the CDR3 is TGTGCCAGCAGTTACTTTACCTACGGGGTTGTCACTGAAGCTTTCTTT. Translation gives CASSYFTYGVVTEAFF. This chain uses TRBV6-6 with TRBJ1-1; D remains unclear. The V and J ends lost 1 base and 4 bases respectively, with 16 bases between them. CDR3 length equals 16 residues. Per germline, CDR1 MNHNY and CDR2 SVGAGI (reference sequence).

The rearrangement links TRBV4-2 to TRBJ2-1; maybe TRBD2 (6 bases). Deletions cut 5 bases from V and 5 bases from J, with 13 bases between. The CDR3 has 14 residues. Germline V gives CDR1 LGHNA, CDR2 YNFKEQ. CDR3 DNA sequence: TGTGCCAGCAGCTTAGGCCTAGCGAACAATGAGCAGTTCTTC. Protein sequence: CASSLGLANNEQFF.

This clonotype was seen more than once but under ten times. The gene calls are TRBV2 and TRBJ2-1; maybe TRBD2 (6 bases). Germline CDR1 is SNHLY and CDR2 is FYNNEI. The length of the CDR3 is 13 residues. V lost 6 bases, J lost 9 bases, and 15 bases lay in between. The CDR3 coding sequence is TGTGCCAGCAGCGGTGTTAGGGAGGCTGAGCAGTTCTTC. Translation: CASSGVREAEQFF.

The J gene is TRBJ2-7, the V gene TRBV7-9; D gene ambiguous. The CDR3 is made up of 11 amino acids. Per the germline V gene, CDR1 is SEHNR and CDR2 is FQNEAQ (reference sequence). The V gene lost 3 bases and the J gene lost 6 bases, with 6 bases spanning the gap. DNA for the CDR3: TGTGCCAGCAGCTTTGGTTCCGAGCAGTACTTC. The encoded protein is CASSFGSEQYF.

The rearrangement links TRBV19 to TRBJ1-5, with 9 bases identical to TRBD1. CDR3 size: 14 residues. The trim removed 6 bases at V and 5 bases at J, leaving 5 bases unmatched. Germline V gene lookup returns CDR1 LNHDA and CDR2 SQIVND (reference sequence). This chain's CDR3 is CASRTTGGDQPQHF. The CDR3 nucleotides read TGTGCCAGTAGGACGACAGGGGGGGATCAGCCCCAGCATTTT.

V and J are TRBV7-2 and TRBJ2-7, with a possible D match to TRBD1 (6 bases). V lost 1 base and J lost 0, with 22 bases in between. Germline V lookup: CDR1 SGHTA, CDR2 FQGNSA. CDR3 length equals 19 residues. The CDR3 DNA reads as TGTGCCAGCAGCTTAGTGAAGCCCGGGACATTAGCGAGCTCCTACGAGCAGTACTTC. This encodes CASSLVKPGTLASSYEQYF.

The chain links TRBV21-1 to TRBJ2-3; the table calls TRBD2, which could not be checked here. TRBV21-1 is shown as a pseudogene. This CDR3 has 15 residues. CDR3 DNA: TGTGCCAGCAGCAAAGCAGCGGGGGGCACAGATACGCAGTATTTT. Amino acids: CASSKAAGGTDTQYF.

J is TRBJ1-1 and V is TRBV6-5; 7 nucleotides agree with TRBD1. The CDR3 is made up of 13 amino acids. Germline-derived CDR1 and CDR2 are MNHEY and SVGAGI. V shed 4 bases and J 5 bases; nucleotides not matched to a gene: 4. The CDR3: CASSSYRGTEAFF. The CDR3 DNA sequence: TGTGCCAGCAGTTCATACAGGGGAACTGAAGCTTTCTTT.

This clonotype was seen only a few times. The chain links TRBV30 to TRBJ1-1, with D hard to call. The CDR3 sequence is 15 residues long. The germline V and J ends were trimmed by 5 bases and 0 bases, with 16 bases remaining between them. Germline-derived CDR1 and CDR2 are GTSNPN and SVGIG (reference sequence). This CDR3 is CAWGYPRIMNTEAFF. The CDR3 region has the DNA TGTGCCTGGGGATACCCCCGGATCATGAACACTGAAGCTTTCTTT.

J is TRBJ2-1 and V is TRBV5-1; 7 nucleotides match TRBD1. Germline loops: CDR1 SGHRS, CDR2 YFSETQ. This CDR3 is built from 16 residues. J gave up 7 bases and V 4 bases, and 14 bases lay outside the gene matches. CDR3 loop: CASSPTVRGQRNEQFF. The DNA for the CDR3 is TGCGCCAGCAGCCCGACGGTGAGGGGGCAGCGGAATGAGCAGTTCTTC.

This clonotype was counted only a few times. The chain joins TRBV19 to TRBJ1-5; TRBD1 matches at 10 bases. Trimming cost V 6 bases and J 4 bases; bases outside gene matches: 3. The germline gives CDR1 LNHDA, CDR2 SQIVND (reference sequence). There are 14 residues in the CDR3. This chain's CDR3 is CASSPGQGNQPQHF. The CDR3, as DNA: TGTGCCAGTAGCCCGGGACAGGGGAATCAGCCCCAGCATTTT.

This sequence joins TRBV12-3 or TRBV12-4 and TRBJ1-2; D is possibly TRBD1 (6 bases). The CDR3 loop spans 12 amino acids. The ends were cut back, 6 bases at V and 4 bases at J, with 9 bases in the middle. This chain's CDR3 is CASSPDSYGYTF. The CDR3 nucleotides read TGTGCCAGCAGCCCGGACAGCTATGGCTACACCTTC.